This is a list of T cell receptor beta chains from one sample in a study of T cells in Graves' hyperthyroidism and ophthalmopathy. In TCRdb, the multiplex PCR reads were re-called with MiXCR into one record per CDR3 protein. The repertoire holds under 350,000 distinct CDR3 sequences, roughly 13% seen once, with approximately 35% in the top ten. The sequenced sample consisted of blood. All receptors derive from a woman aged 40 to 50 with Graves' ophthalmopathy. The CDR3 runs from the conserved cysteine through the conserved F or W. The D gene is left open where the match is weak. Some rows mark clone size as missing; the rest say once, few, many or name a class of expanded clone.

J gene | D gene | CDR3 length | clone size | V gene | CDR3 protein | CDR3 DNA
TRBJ2-7 | NA | 13 | many | TRBV15 | CATSTGLSYEQYF | TGTGCCACCAGCACAGGGTTGTCCTACGAGCAGTACTTC
TRBJ1-1 | TRBD1 | 15 | few | TRBV5-1 | CASSPEQGAFTEAFF | TGCGCCAGCAGCCCCGAACAGGGGGCGTTTACTGAAGCTTTCTTT
TRBJ2-5 | NA | 13 | many | TRBV6-1 | CASSEADGETQYF | TGTGCCAGCAGTGAAGCGGATGGAGAGACCCAGTACTTC
TRBJ1-1 | TRBD1 | 13 | many | TRBV24-1 | CATRDRANTEAFF | TGTGCCACCAGGGACAGGGCGAACACTGAAGCTTTCTTT
TRBJ1-5 | NA | 16 | many | TRBV7-8 | CASSFRTEYSNQPQHF | TGTGCCAGCAGCTTTCGTACAGAATATAGCAATCAGCCCCAGCATTTT
TRBJ1-1 | TRBD1 | 14 | many | TRBV20-1 | CSASEGTANTEAFF | TGCAGTGCTAGTGAAGGGACAGCGAACACTGAAGCTTTCTTT
TRBJ1-5 | NA | 12 | many | TRBV10-2 | CASRGTNQPQHF | TGCGCCAGCAGAGGGACCAATCAGCCCCAGCATTTT
TRBJ2-3 | TRBD2 | 16 | many | TRBV12-3/TRBV12-4 | CASSRRLAGATDTQYF | TGTGCCAGCAGTCGGAGACTAGCGGGAGCCACAGATACGCAGTATTTT
TRBJ1-2 | NA | 15 | many | TRBV2 | CASSEGGRSNYGYTF | TGTGCCAGCAGTGAGGGGGGCAGGAGCAACTATGGCTACACCTTC
TRBJ2-7 | NA | 11 | NA | TRBV11-2 | CASSLTPEQYF | TGTGCCAGCAGCTTAACCCCCGAGCAGTACTTC
TRBJ1-6 | NA | 14 | many | TRBV28 | CASSLWQPNSPLHF | TGTGCCAGCAGTTTGTGGCAGCCTAATTCACCCCTCCACTTT
TRBJ1-1 | NA | 18 | many | TRBV2 | CASTRISPVPRLNTEAFF | TGTGCCAGCACAAGAATCTCCCCAGTTCCAAGATTGAACACTGAAGCTTTCTTT
TRBJ2-1 | TRBD1 | 15 | few | TRBV10-3 | CAISGAGQGYNEQFF | TGTGCCATCAGCGGAGCGGGACAGGGTTACAATGAGCAGTTCTTC
TRBJ1-2 | NA | 16 | few | TRBV10-3 | CAISESISATFYGYTF | TGTGCCATCAGTGAGTCGATCTCAGCCACCTTCTATGGCTACACCTTC
TRBJ2-7 | NA | 15 | NA | TRBV4-1 | CASTQWEGYTGEQYF | TGCGCCAGCACTCAATGGGAAGGCTATACGGGGGAGCAGTACTTC
TRBJ1-2 | NA | 14 | few | TRBV20-1 | CSARDLGQNYGYTF | TGCAGTGCTAGAGATCTGGGGCAGAACTATGGCTACACCTTC
TRBJ2-2 | NA | 13 | many | TRBV6-1 | CASTRVNTGELFF | TGTGCCAGCACCCGGGTGAACACCGGGGAGCTGTTTTTT
TRBJ1-1 | NA | 13 | many | TRBV29-1 | CSGITGMNTEAFF | TGCAGCGGAATAACAGGAATGAACACTGAAGCTTTCTTT
TRBJ1-6 | TRBD1 | 15 | many | TRBV15 | CATSPRTGLGSPLHF | TGTGCCACCAGCCCAAGGACAGGGTTGGGTTCACCCCTCCACTTT
TRBJ2-7 | NA | 16 | few | TRBV5-5 | CASSSLRGGTPYEQYF | TGTGCCAGCAGCTCTCTCAGGGGCGGGACTCCCTACGAGCAGTACTTC
TRBJ1-1 | NA | 15 | many | TRBV5-8 | CASRRGERVNTEAFF | TGTGCCAGCAGGAGAGGGGAGCGGGTGAACACTGAAGCTTTCTTT
TRBJ2-7 | NA | 16 | once | TRBV7-9 | CASSLPGGTASYEQYF | TGTGCCAGCAGCTTACCAGGCGGGACAGCTAGCTACGAGCAGTACTTC
TRBJ2-5 | NA | 12 | many | TRBV28 | CASIGGKETQYF | TGTGCCAGCATCGGGGGAAAAGAGACCCAGTACTTC
TRBJ1-4 | NA | 13 | NA | TRBV6-1 | CASRDGGIEKLFF | TGTGCCAGCCGTGACGGGGGGATTGAAAAACTGTTTTTT
TRBJ2-1 | NA | 17 | NA | TRBV11-3 | CASSLESRSGGYNEQFF | TGTGCCAGCAGCTTAGAGTCGCGGTCTGGGGGCTACAATGAGCAGTTCTTC
TRBJ2-1 | NA | 12 | many | TRBV12-3/TRBV12-4 | CASNLLENEQFF | TGTGCCAGCAACTTACTAGAAAATGAGCAGTTCTTC
TRBJ2-7 | NA | 14 | NA | TRBV7-9 | CASSAHGSPYEQYF | TGTGCCAGCAGCGCCCATGGGTCCCCCTACGAGCAGTACTTC
TRBJ2-1 | NA | 15 | NA | TRBV6-1 | CASSQRPRTYNEQFF | TGTGCCAGCAGTCAACGGCCTCGTACCTACAATGAGCAGTTCTTC
TRBJ2-3 | NA | 15 | NA | TRBV19 | CASSTLPHGTDTQYF | TGTGCCAGTAGTACCTTACCCCACGGCACAGATACGCAGTATTTT